These 20 T cell receptor beta chains share one sample of origin, sequenced in a study of a mutant IDH1 vaccine in newly diagnosed glioma. Indicated time point: baseline, week 1 (first vaccination visit). Treatment noted: pre-vaccination baseline after standard-of-care therapy. Clones were read by immunoSEQ multiplex PCR, and TCRdb kept only the in-frame ones, dropping some. The table records around 60,000 clones, approximately 92% of them present only once. The sequenced sample was PBMCs, obtained from a glioma patient treated with radiotherapy, temozolomide or both. All receptors come from a man aged 50-60 years with glioma.

The V and J genes are TRBV5-6 and TRBJ2-5; perhaps TRBD1 as D (6 bases). V lost 3 bases and J 0 bases, leaving 9 bases between the germline ends. CDR3 length equals 14 residues. The germline V gene has CDR1 SGHDT and CDR2 YYEEEE. The CDR3 coding sequence is TGTGCCAGCAGCTCAGGACAGTACCAAGAGACCCAGTACTTC. This gives the protein CASSSGQYQETQYF.

The V gene is TRBV4-3, the J gene TRBJ1-5; D is ambiguous. The V and J ends lost 4 bases and 1 base respectively, with 8 bases between them. The CDR3 is made up of 14 amino acids. Per the germline V gene, CDR1 is LGHNA and CDR2 is YSLEER. CDR3 coding DNA: TGCGCCAGCAGCCCGTGGATAAGCAATCAGCCCCAGCATTTT. This codes for CASSPWISNQPQHF.

V and J are TRBV29-1 and TRBJ2-5, with D hard to call. The CDR3 is 13 residues long. The V end lost 4 bases, the J end lost 1 base, and 10 bases lay between the germline ends. Germline V gene sequence: CDR1 SQVTM, CDR2 ANQGSEA. The CDR3 reads CSVAEVLQETQYF. The CDR3 DNA follows: TGCAGCGTTGCTGAGGTCCTCCAAGAGACCCAGTACTTC.

The genes are TRBV19 and TRBJ2-1; D ambiguous. The CDR3 is made up of 13 amino acids. The V end was cut by 3 bases, the J end by 2 bases, with 5 bases between. The germline V gene encodes CDR1 LNHDA and CDR2 SQIVND (reference sequence). CDR3 in DNA: TGTGCCAGTAGTATCCCTCCCTACAATGAGCAGTTCTTC. Translation gives CASSIPPYNEQFF. Looking up the rest from reference TRBV19 and TRBJ2-1 gives the full variable domain: DGGITQSPKYLFRKEGQNVTLSCEQNLNHDAMYWYRQDPGQGLRLIYYSQIVNDFQKGDIAEGYSVSREKKESFPLTVTSAQKNPTAFYLCASSIPPYNEQFFGPGTRLTVL.

V is TRBV4-2 and J is TRBJ1-6, with 8 positions matching TRBD1. Trimming removed 1 base from V and 2 bases from J; junction bases left unmatched: 4. This CDR3 has 17 amino acids. Germline CDR1 is LGHNA and CDR2 is YNFKEQ. The CDR3 nucleotides read TGTGCCAGCAGCCAAGGGGACAGGAACACCTATAATTCACCCCTCCACTTT. This sequence encodes CASSQGDRNTYNSPLHF.

The sample holds one count of this clone. The chain links TRBV5-1 to TRBJ2-3, with 8 bases identical to TRBD1. The CDR3 runs to 15 residues. Trimming at V came to 6 bases and at J to 4 bases, leaving 10 bases not matched to a gene. CDR1 and CDR2 (germline): SGHRS, YFSETQ. The CDR3: CASTTQGASSDTQYF. CDR3 sequence (DNA): TGCGCCAGCACAACCCAGGGGGCATCGTCAGATACGCAGTATTTT.

The chain carries TRBV10-3 and TRBJ2-7, with D possibly TRBD2 on 5 matching bases. Deletions cut 7 bases from V and 5 bases from J, with 12 bases between. The CDR3 is 12 residues long. Per germline, CDR1 ENHRY and CDR2 SYGVKD. The CDR3 region has the DNA TGTGCCATCAAGCGGCCCGGGGACGAGCAGTACTTC. It specifies CAIKRPGDEQYF.

The chain joins TRBV27 to TRBJ2-2; D unresolved. V was clipped by 5 bases and J by 2 bases, with 3 bases between them. The CDR3 contains 12 residues. CDR1 is MNHEY, CDR2 SMNVEV, per germline (reference sequence). This CDR3 is CASSLNTGELFF. The CDR3, as DNA: TGTGCCAGCAGTCTCAACACCGGGGAGCTGTTTTTT.

This clone was picked up a small number of times. At the DNA level, this CDR3 is encoded by other sequences in the same sample as well. The chain has TRBV7-9 and TRBJ1-6; 7 nucleotides align to TRBD1. The ends lost 1 base at V and 3 bases at J; junction bases unmatched: 3. The CDR3 contains 16 residues. The V gene's germline CDR1 is SEHNR and CDR2 FQNEAQ (reference sequence). The CDR3 sequence is CASSLGQGFYNSPLHF. CDR3 DNA sequence: TGTGCCAGCAGCTTAGGACAGGGATTCTATAATTCACCCCTCCACTTT.

This clone came up once. The chain combines TRBV7-9 with TRBJ1-3; 10 bases line up with TRBD1. Trimming at V came to 2 bases and at J to 2 bases, leaving 3 bases not matched to a gene. The germline V gene encodes CDR1 SEHNR and CDR2 FQNEAQ (reference sequence). This CDR3 comprises 16 residues. CDR3 loop: CASSLSDRGAGNTIYF. The CDR3 bases are TGTGCCAGCAGCTTATCGGACAGGGGGGCTGGAAACACCATATATTTT.

V and J are TRBV7-2 and TRBJ2-1; 9 bases are shared with TRBD1. Germline V gene data show CDR1 as SGHTA and CDR2 as FQGNSA. J lost 4 bases, V lost 2 bases, and 12 bases had no gene match. The CDR3 runs to 18 residues. The CDR3 loop reads CASSLRGPQTGGYNEQFF. For the CDR3, the DNA is TGTGCCAGCAGCTTACGTGGCCCTCAGACAGGGGGTTACAATGAGCAGTTCTTC.

The rearrangement joins TRBV11-3 to TRBJ2-5; no firm D call. CDR3 size: 13 residues. V dropped 0 bases and J dropped 5 bases, with 7 bases sitting between them. Germline V gene lookup returns CDR1 SGHNT and CDR2 YENEEA. The CDR3 loop is CASSLDESETQYF. CDR3 bases: TGTGCCAGCAGCTTAGATGAATCGGAGACCCAGTACTTC.

The chain has TRBV19 and TRBJ2-7, with 9 bases matching TRBD1. This CDR3 contains 16 residues. J gave up 3 bases and V 2 bases, and 8 bases lay outside the gene matches. CDR1 is LNHDA and CDR2 is SQIVND in the germline V gene (reference sequence). For the CDR3, the DNA is TGTGCCAGTAGTATAACCCTGGGACAGGGAAGCTACGAGCAGTACTTC. Its protein product is CASSITLGQGSYEQYF.

The chain carries TRBV7-9 and TRBJ2-2; a weak D match, TRBD1 (6 bases). Per germline, CDR1 SEHNR and CDR2 FQNEAQ (reference sequence). The CDR3 is 13 residues long. V lost 5 bases and J lost 7, with 11 bases in between. The CDR3 coding sequence is TGTGCCAGCAGCGTGTACAGGGACGGGGAGCTGTTTTTT. This sequence encodes CASSVYRDGELFF.

The rearrangement uses TRBV29-1 and TRBJ2-7; no firm D call. The CDR3 runs 11 residues. Germline V lookup: CDR1 SQVTM, CDR2 ANQGSEA. The V and J ends lost 1 base and 3 bases respectively, with 4 bases between them. In DNA form, the CDR3 reads TGCAGCGTTGAAGTGGGCTACGAGCAGTACTTC. Protein product: CSVEVGYEQYF.

CDR3 DNA sequence: TGTGCCAGCTCATCAACCTGGGGAGGGACTTCTGGAAACACCATATATTTT. As protein: CASSSTWGGTSGNTIYF. The chain uses TRBV18 and TRBJ1-3; D is perhaps TRBD1 (5 bases). V was cut by 5 bases and J by 1 base, with 18 bases left in between. Looked up from germline, CDR1 is KGHSH and CDR2 is LQKENI. The CDR3 covers 17 residues.

This sequence joins TRBV9 and TRBJ1-2; TRBD1 agrees at 9 bases. The germline V gene has CDR1 SGDLS and CDR2 YYNGEE. V lost 1 base and J lost 4; bases outside the gene matches: 2. CDR3 length equals 14 residues. CDR3 in amino acids: CASSVLDRGYGYTF. The DNA of the CDR3 is TGTGCCAGCAGCGTATTGGACAGGGGCTATGGCTACACCTTC. The full variable domain, rest sourced from reference TRBV9 and TRBJ1-2, is DSGVTQTPKHLITATGQRVTLRCSPRSGDLSVYWYQQSLDQGLQFLIQYYNGEERAKGNILERFSAQQFPDLHSELNLSSLELGDSALYFCASSVLDRGYGYTFGSGTRLTVV.

This sequence joins TRBV6-1 and TRBJ1-2; D possibly corresponds to TRBD1 (6 bases). V was pared by 8 bases and J by 8 bases, with 21 bases between. Germline values: CDR1 MNHNS, CDR2 SASEGT. This CDR3 contains 14 residues. Written as DNA, the CDR3 is TGTGCCAGCTTACAGGGAGGGGTTGTCGTCGGCTACACCTTC. It translates to CASLQGGVVVGYTF.

This clone was seen a few times. V gene TRBV4-3 combines with J gene TRBJ2-7; D is unresolved. The V and J ends lost 4 bases and 2 bases respectively, with 12 bases between them. CDR1 is LGHNA and CDR2 is YSLEER in the germline V gene. The CDR3 loop spans 14 amino acids. DNA of the CDR3: TGCGCCAGCAGCCTGGCTGAGGTTCCCTACGAGCAGTACTTC. Its translation is CASSLAEVPYEQYF.

The chain couples TRBV10-3 to TRBJ1-4, with D uncertain. Per germline, CDR1 ENHRY and CDR2 SYGVKD. The CDR3 runs 15 residues. The V end lost 0 bases, the J end lost 5 bases, and 10 bases lay between the germline ends. The chain's CDR3 is CAISESPLENEKLFF. As DNA, the CDR3 is TGTGCCATCAGTGAGTCCCCGCTCGAAAATGAAAAACTGTTTTTT.